Following are 27 T cell receptor beta chains from one sample sequenced in a study of T cell responses to AZD1222 COVID-19 vaccine. Here immunoSEQ multiplex PCR was the method, and the copy in TCRdb shows in-frame clones only, minus some. The sample lists 90,000 to 120,000 clones; 75% to 90% were seen once. The sample in question was peripheral blood, obtained on day 0 of AZD1222 vaccination. The source of these receptors is an adult in good health.

The DNA of the CDR3 is TGTGCCAGCAGCTTAGCGAATAACTATGGCTACACCTTC. Its protein product is CASSLANNYGYTF. The chain is built from TRBV7-9 and TRBJ1-2; D gene ambiguous. Germline values: CDR1 SEHNR, CDR2 FQNEAQ (reference sequence). V was cut by 0 bases and J by 1 base, with 3 bases left in between. There are 13 residues in the CDR3.

The V and J genes are TRBV7-9 and TRBJ2-3; TRBD2 matches 11 bases. Losses at the gene ends were 3 bases for V and 6 bases for J; bases not matched to a gene: 8. The CDR3 length is 16 residues. Germline loops: CDR1 SEHNR, CDR2 FQNEAQ (reference sequence). This chain's CDR3 is CASSFSGGEFRDTQYF. Here the CDR3 DNA reads TGTGCCAGCAGCTTTAGCGGGGGGGAGTTTAGGGATACGCAGTATTTT.

V usage is TRBV19 and J usage is TRBJ1-5; D not certain. Trimming pared 0 bases from V and 9 bases from J, leaving 12 bases between. This CDR3 has 14 amino acids. Germline CDR1 and CDR2: LNHDA and SQIVND (reference sequence). CDR3 nucleotide sequence: TGTGCCAGTAGTATAGAGGGCAAGCCTCGGCCCCAGCATTTT. This translates into CASSIEGKPRPQHF.

The V gene is TRBV3-1 (or the pseudogene TRBV3-2), the J gene TRBJ2-7; 7 nucleotides agree with TRBD1. Trimming cost V 1 base and J 2 bases; bases outside gene matches: 11. There are 17 residues in the CDR3. Germline CDR1 is LGHDT and CDR2 is YNNKEL (reference sequence). CDR3 nucleotide sequence: TGTGCCAGCAGCCAAGGCTTCGCTCGGGACAGACCCTACGAGCAGTACTTC. Amino acids: CASSQGFARDRPYEQYF.

The chain is built from TRBV4-1 and TRBJ2-1; no clear D. Germline loops: CDR1 MGHRA, CDR2 YSYEKL. The ends were cut back, 4 bases at V and 4 bases at J, with 14 bases in the middle. CDR3 length equals 15 residues. In DNA, the CDR3 is TGCGCCAGCAGCCCGGGCGAGGTAGGGTACAATGAGCAGTTCTTC. It specifies CASSPGEVGYNEQFF.

V and J are TRBV27 and TRBJ2-1; 12 bases are a match to TRBD2. Trimming cost V 3 bases and J 11 bases; bases outside gene matches: 11. CDR3 length: 16 residues. Germline V gives CDR1 MNHEY, CDR2 SMNVEV (reference sequence). In nucleotides, the CDR3 is TGTGCCAGCAGTTTTTCCTTAGGACTAGCGGGAAAAAAGCAGTTCTTC. Protein product: CASSFSLGLAGKKQFF.

The genes are TRBV7-9 and TRBJ1-2; TRBD1 matches 8 bases. The CDR3 runs 13 residues. CDR1 and CDR2 (germline): SEHNR, FQNEAQ (reference sequence). V lost 1 base and J lost 6; bases outside the gene matches: 1. CDR3 in amino acids: CASSLVGQDGYTF. The CDR3 nucleotides read TGTGCCAGCAGCTTAGTGGGACAGGATGGCTACACCTTC.

The chain joins TRBV7-9 to TRBJ2-1; 10 bases agree with TRBD2. The CDR3 has 19 residues. Trimming cost V 1 base and J 6 bases; bases outside gene matches: 15. From germline, CDR1 is SEHNR and CDR2 FQNEAQ (reference sequence). In DNA, the CDR3 is TGTGCCAGCAGCTTAGTTTTGGGTAGCGGGAGGCCGTTAGGCAATGAGCAGTTCTTC. This gives the protein CASSLVLGSGRPLGNEQFF.

This clone appeared once. The junction departs from the called germline gene at one end, perhaps through a read error. Different DNA sequences within this sample yield the same CDR3. This chain connects TRBV7-2 to TRBJ2-1; 9 bases match TRBD2. Looked up from germline, CDR1 is SGHTA and CDR2 is FQGNSA. CDR3 length equals 15 residues. This CDR3 reads CASSLGSGSHNEQFF. The DNA of the CDR3 is TGTGCCAGCAGCTTGGGTAGCGGGAGCCACAATGAGCAATTCTTC.

V gene TRBV5-1 combines with J gene TRBJ2-1; 8 bases align to TRBD2. The CDR3 length is 16 residues. V trimming: 2 bases; J trimming: 2 bases; junction bases outside the gene matches: 6. CDR1 is SGHRS and CDR2 is YFSETQ in the germline V gene. This CDR3 reads CASSLIGGRTYNEQFF. Written as DNA, the CDR3 is TGCGCCAGCAGCTTAATTGGCGGGAGGACCTACAATGAGCAGTTCTTC.

This clone was counted only a few times. The J gene is TRBJ1-4, the V gene TRBV27; weak D call: TRBD1 (6 bases). The germline V and J ends were trimmed by 4 bases and 7 bases, with 16 bases remaining between them. The CDR3 totals 15 residues. Germline values: CDR1 MNHEY, CDR2 SMNVEV (reference sequence). The CDR3 loop is CASSSLGEGGEKLFF. CDR3 nucleotides: TGTGCCAGCAGTTCCTTAGGGGAAGGGGGTGAAAAACTGTTTTTT.

The J gene is TRBJ1-2, the V gene TRBV3-1 (or the pseudogene TRBV3-2); D is ambiguous. Germline lookup yields CDR1 LGHDT and CDR2 YNNKEL (reference sequence). Trimming removed 1 base from V and 4 bases from J, with 7 bases in between. The CDR3 runs 13 residues. The CDR3 DNA reads TGTGCCAGCAGCCAAGCAGACCCCTATGGCTACACCTTC. It codes for CASSQADPYGYTF.

The chain employs TRBV27 and TRBJ1-1, with D maybe TRBD1 (5 bases). Germline V gene lookup returns CDR1 MNHEY and CDR2 SMNVEV (reference sequence). V was pared by 5 bases and J by 2 bases, with 12 bases between. This CDR3 has 14 amino acids. The CDR3 DNA sequence: TGTGCCAGCAGTCCATATTGGGGCAACACTGAAGCTTTCTTT. Translation: CASSPYWGNTEAFF.

This chain uses TRBV2 with TRBJ2-1, with 9 bases matching TRBD1. Germline V CDR1 and CDR2: SNHLY, FYNNEI. The J segment lost 4 bases and the V segment lost 10 bases, leaving 11 bases of the junction unmatched. This CDR3 is built from 15 residues. CDR3 bases: TGTGCCACCGAGGGCCGGGACAGGGTTTACAATGAGCAGTTCTTC. It encodes CATEGRDRVYNEQFF.

CDR3 sequence reads: CASSLWDRGVDTQYF. The CDR3 bases are TGTGCCAGCAGCTTGTGGGACAGGGGGGTAGATACGCAGTATTTT. J is TRBJ2-3 and V is TRBV5-4; 11 bases agree with TRBD1. CDR1 and CDR2 from the germline V gene are SGHNT and YYREEE (reference sequence). V lost 1 base, J lost 5 bases, and 3 bases stayed unmatched. The CDR3 loop spans 15 amino acids.

The chain couples TRBV4-1 to TRBJ1-1, with a possible D match to TRBD1 (6 bases). Trimming pared 1 base from V and 10 bases from J, leaving 19 bases between. This CDR3 has 15 amino acids. CDR1 and CDR2 (germline): MGHRA, YSYEKL. Here the CDR3 reads CASSQGYGDTSRAFF. DNA for the CDR3: TGCGCCAGCAGCCAAGGATACGGGGACACTTCTAGAGCTTTCTTT.

This clone was picked up a small number of times. The chain has TRBV10-3 and TRBJ1-4; TRBD1 aligns across 10 bases. Germline loops: CDR1 ENHRY, CDR2 SYGVKD. With V trimmed by 3 bases and J by 8 bases, 9 bases remained unmatched. This CDR3 has 16 residues. For the CDR3, the DNA is TGTGCCATCAGTGACACGACAGGGGGCGCCCCGGAAAAACTGTTTTTT. This sequence encodes CAISDTTGGAPEKLFF.

The chain carries TRBV6-2 or TRBV6-3 and TRBJ1-1, with D possibly being TRBD1 (5 bases). V was clipped by 2 bases and J by 4 bases, with 11 bases between them. This CDR3 contains 14 residues. CDR1 is MNHEY, CDR2 SVGEGT, per germline. CDR3 loop: CASSYGRRGTEAFF. The CDR3 DNA reads as TGTGCCAGCAGTTACGGTCGGAGGGGCACTGAAGCTTTCTTT.

The chain carries TRBV9 and TRBJ1-2; possibly TRBD1 for D (6 bases). CDR1 SGDLS and CDR2 YYNGEE come from the germline V gene. The V and J ends lost 3 bases and 5 bases respectively, with 8 bases between them. This CDR3 is built from 12 residues. CDR3 protein: CASSAQGYGYTF. The CDR3 DNA sequence: TGTGCCAGCAGCGCTCAGGGGTATGGCTACACCTTC.

This chain joins TRBV6-5 and TRBJ1-2; D possibly corresponds to TRBD1 (5 bases). Trimming stripped 7 bases from V and 1 base from J, with 10 bases between. From germline, CDR1 is MNHEY and CDR2 SVGAGI. The CDR3 length is 13 residues. CDR3 nucleotide sequence: TGTGCCAGCACCCGAGGGGATAACTATGGCTACACCTTC. This encodes CASTRGDNYGYTF.

The V gene is TRBV4-3, the J gene TRBJ1-1; D not resolved. Per the germline V gene, CDR1 is LGHNA and CDR2 is YSLEER. This CDR3 is built from 15 residues. Trimming shortened V by 2 bases and J by 3 bases, and 13 bases separated the two germline ends. DNA for the CDR3: TGCGCCAGCAGCCAATGGGGAGAGCAGTACACTGAAGCTTTCTTT. This translates into CASSQWGEQYTEAFF.

The chain joins TRBV10-3 to TRBJ1-6; D is ambiguous. Trimming stripped 0 bases from V and 4 bases from J, with 10 bases between. CDR1 ENHRY and CDR2 SYGVKD come from the germline V gene. This CDR3 contains 16 residues. Here the CDR3 reads CAISESWEQYNSPLHF. CDR3 DNA: TGTGCCATCAGTGAGTCCTGGGAACAGTATAATTCACCCCTCCACTTT.

The chain couples TRBV12-3 or TRBV12-4 to TRBJ1-1; no definite D call. The V and J ends lost 5 bases and 3 bases respectively, with 10 bases between them. This CDR3 has 13 amino acids. Here the CDR3 DNA reads TGTGCCAGCAGTCCCTCTAGGGACACTGAAGCTTTCTTT. Translated: CASSPSRDTEAFF.

The V gene is TRBV7-2, the J gene TRBJ2-7; maybe TRBD1 (6 bases). The CDR3 is 16 residues long. V was cut by 4 bases and J by 2 bases, with 18 bases left in between. Germline loops: CDR1 SGHTA, CDR2 FQGNSA. The CDR3 sequence is CASSSITGTTAYEQYF. DNA of the CDR3: TGTGCCAGCAGCTCCATCACCGGGACAACGGCCTACGAGCAGTACTTC.

V usage is TRBV7-2 and J usage is TRBJ1-1, with unresolved D. Germline V CDR1 and CDR2: SGHTA, FQGNSA. V lost 3 bases, J lost 4 bases, and 9 bases lay in between. The length of the CDR3 is 13 residues. The CDR3 DNA is TGTGCCAGCAGCTTTGTTGACCCCACTGAAGCTTTCTTT. Protein: CASSFVDPTEAFF.

J is TRBJ2-7 and V is TRBV27, with 11 bases matching TRBD1. CDR3 length equals 16 residues. The V and J ends lost 5 bases and 2 bases, in that order; junction bases with no gene match: 8. Germline values: CDR1 MNHEY, CDR2 SMNVEV (reference sequence). CDR3 loop: CASSTYRDRGTYEQYF. The CDR3 coding sequence is TGTGCCAGCAGTACCTACCGGGACAGGGGGACCTACGAGCAGTACTTC.

The chain employs TRBV4-3 and TRBJ1-2; possibly TRBD1 for D (5 bases). CDR1 LGHNA and CDR2 YSLEER come from the germline V gene. V was pared by 1 base and J by 4 bases, with 10 bases between. The CDR3 extends over 14 amino acids. CDR3 sequence: CASSQGTGTYGYTF. CDR3 nucleotide sequence: TGCGCCAGCAGCCAAGGTACCGGGACCTATGGCTACACCTTC.